This T cell receptor beta chain was recovered during a study of shared clonotypes between healthy human individuals. Study overall: Each donor contributed plates that comprised three CD4 naive, three CD4 memory, two CD8 naive and one CD8 memory.

Clones were sequenced by immunoSEQ multiplex PCR, and TCRdb holds only the in-frame ones, with some missing. This table has some 2,000,000 clones, nearly 97% appearing once. V gave up 0 bases and J gave up 8 bases, with 12 bases separating them. The germline CDR1 and CDR2 sequences are SGDLS and YYNGEE. This CDR3 region has 14 residues. The V and J genes are TRBV9 and TRBJ2-1; D ambiguous. The TCR was taken from a man between 18 and 29 years old in good health. The sample taken for sequencing was naive CD4+ T cells sorted from blood. Indicated subset: CD45RA+ positively selected. The DNA of the CDR3 is TGTGCCAGCAGCGTAGCTACTTTTGGCGATGAGCAGTTCTTC. This translates into CASSVATFGDEQFF.